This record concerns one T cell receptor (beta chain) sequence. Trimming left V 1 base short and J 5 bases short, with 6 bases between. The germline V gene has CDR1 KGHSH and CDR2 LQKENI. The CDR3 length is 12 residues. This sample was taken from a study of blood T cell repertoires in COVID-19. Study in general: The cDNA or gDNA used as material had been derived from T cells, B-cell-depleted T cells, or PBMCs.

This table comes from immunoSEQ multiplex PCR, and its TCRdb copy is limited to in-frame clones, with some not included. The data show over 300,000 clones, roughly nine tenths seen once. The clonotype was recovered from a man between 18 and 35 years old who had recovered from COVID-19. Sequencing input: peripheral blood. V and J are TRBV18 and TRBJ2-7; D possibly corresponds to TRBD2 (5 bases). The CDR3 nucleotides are TGTGCCAGCTCACCACAGAGGGACGAGCAGTACTTC. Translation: CASSPQRDEQYF.